Detailed here is one T cell receptor (beta chain). The data are from a study of T cell responses to AZD1222 COVID-19 vaccine. Germline V gives CDR1 SGDLS, CDR2 YYNGEE. Trimming at V came to 3 bases and at J to 2 bases, leaving 2 bases not matched to a gene. The CDR3 is 13 amino acids. TCRdb's table, derived via immunoSEQ multiplex PCR, lists solely in-frame clones and lacks some. Here the sample spans about 120,000 clones, approximately 86% being singletons. The material sequenced was peripheral blood, taken on day 0 of AZD1222 vaccination. The V gene is TRBV9, the J gene TRBJ2-7, with 7 bases identical to TRBD2. The TCR was taken from an adult in good health. The CDR3 DNA reads TGTGCCAGCAGCGCGGGGACTACCTACGAGCAGTACTTC. Amino acids: CASSAGTTYEQYF.